This section outlines one T cell receptor (beta chain) sequence together with its context. This entry comes from a study of blood T cell repertoires in COVID-19. Study as a whole: Researchers got acute and convalescent COVID-19 samples from the United States, Italy and Spain. PBMCs, B-cell-depleted T cells, or T cells were the source of the cDNA or gDNA that made up the material.

Some clones are missing from TCRdb's copy, which holds only in-frame ones; the method was immunoSEQ multiplex PCR. Here the sample spans more than 200,000 clones, around four fifths being singletons. Source material: peripheral blood. The receptor's source is a woman aged 45-65 years with acute or convalescent COVID-19.

The CDR3 spells CASSFTQGVTGELFF. Written as DNA, the CDR3 is TGTGCCAGCAGCTTCACGCAGGGGGTCACCGGGGAGCTGTTTTTT. V is TRBV7-9 and J is TRBJ2-2, with 7 bases that match TRBD1. V lost 3 bases, J lost 4 bases, and 5 bases stayed unmatched. The CDR3 extends over 15 amino acids. Germline V gives CDR1 SEHNR, CDR2 FQNEAQ (reference sequence).